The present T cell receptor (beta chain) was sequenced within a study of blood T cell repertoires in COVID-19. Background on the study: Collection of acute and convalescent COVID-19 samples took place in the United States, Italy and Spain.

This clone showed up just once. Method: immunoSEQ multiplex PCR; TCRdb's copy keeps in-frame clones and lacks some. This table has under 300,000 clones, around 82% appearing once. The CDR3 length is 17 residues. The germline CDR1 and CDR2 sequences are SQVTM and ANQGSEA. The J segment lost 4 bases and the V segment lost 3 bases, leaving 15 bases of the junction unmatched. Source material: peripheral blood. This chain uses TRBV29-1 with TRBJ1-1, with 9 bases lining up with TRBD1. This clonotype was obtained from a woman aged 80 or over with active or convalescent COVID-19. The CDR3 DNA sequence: TGCAGCGTTGATTTGGGACAGGGAACCAAAGGCGGCACTGAAGCTTTCTTT. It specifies CSVDLGQGTKGGTEAFF.